This T cell receptor beta chain was identified during a study of persistence of HIV-infected CD4 T cells. The wider study: Donors had been on suppressive ART for a median of approximately eight years. Antigen stimulation activated a lower proportion of cells, more of them memory, than anti-CD3/anti-CD28 stimulation.

This nonspecific control used anti-CD3/anti-CD28 bead stimulation of CD4+ T cells. Responding CD4+ T cells were sorted by upregulation of both CD40 ligand and CD69. Undetectable plasma HIV-1 RNA below 50 copies/mL lasted at least 4 years. Before stimulation, PBMCs underwent CD8+ T cell depletion. A note on this clone: The target antigen is unknown.

The V and J ends lost 1 base and 4 bases respectively, with 12 bases between them. Per germline, CDR1 SGHKS and CDR2 YYEKEE (reference sequence). The CDR3 consists of 15 residues. The immunoSEQ assay was version 4, run in survey mode. The method was immunoSEQ multiplex PCR; TCRdb's version includes in-frame clones alone and lacks a portion of them. The table shows around 40,000 clones, with about 88% occurring only once. The chain combines TRBV5-5 with TRBJ1-3; no definite D call. The specimen was CD4+ T cells sorted from PBMCs after approximately 19-hour stimulation, collected from a patient who received antiretroviral therapy. The sequence came from an adult woman with HIV who was CMV-seropositive. Here the CDR3 DNA reads TGTGCCAGCAGCTTGTTAGGCGCAGGAGGAAACACCATATATTTT. The encoded protein is CASSLLGAGGNTIYF.